This TCR beta chain originates from a study of response to subunit inactivated influenza vaccine. The CDR3 is made up of 15 amino acids. Trimming cost V 0 bases and J 1 base, with 10 bases left between them. CDR1 and CDR2 from the germline V gene are SGDLS and YYNGEE. This clonotype turned up a few times. Its antigen is not identified. TCRdb processed the RT-PCR reads anew with MiXCR; each CDR3 protein has one entry. This table holds about 650,000 distinct CDR3 sequences, approximately 14% found once. Broader study findings: The authors put forward the suggestion that each seasonal influenza vaccination may bring in only a limited number of new T cells.

Sequenced material: PBMCs from blood, taken 11 to 12 days after vaccination. J is TRBJ1-1 and V is TRBV9; D uncertain. This clonotype originated in a man in his fifties who received an inactivated influenza vaccine. In DNA form, the CDR3 reads TGTGCCAGCAGCGTAGGCGGTTACAAGAACACTGAAGCTTTCTTT. Translating it yields CASSVGGYKNTEAFF. Combining the CDR3 with reference TRBV9 and TRBJ1-1 gives the whole variable domain DSGVTQTPKHLITATGQRVTLRCSPRSGDLSVYWYQQSLDQGLQFLIQYYNGEERAKGNILERFSAQQFPDLHSELNLSSLELGDSALYFCASSVGGYKNTEAFFGQGTRLTVV.